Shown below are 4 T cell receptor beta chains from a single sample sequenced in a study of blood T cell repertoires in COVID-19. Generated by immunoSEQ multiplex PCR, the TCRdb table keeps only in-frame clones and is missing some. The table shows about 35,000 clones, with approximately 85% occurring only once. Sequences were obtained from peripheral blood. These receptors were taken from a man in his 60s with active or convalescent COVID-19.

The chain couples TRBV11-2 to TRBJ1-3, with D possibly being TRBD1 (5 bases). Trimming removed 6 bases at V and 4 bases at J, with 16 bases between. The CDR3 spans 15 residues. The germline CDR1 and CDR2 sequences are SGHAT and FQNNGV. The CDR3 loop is CASSLGARAGNTIYF. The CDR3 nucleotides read TGTGCCAGCAGTTTGGGTGCCAGGGCCGGAAACACCATATATTTT.

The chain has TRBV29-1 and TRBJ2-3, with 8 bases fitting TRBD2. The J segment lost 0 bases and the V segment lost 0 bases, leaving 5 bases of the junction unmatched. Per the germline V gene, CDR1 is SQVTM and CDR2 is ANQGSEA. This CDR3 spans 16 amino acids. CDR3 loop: CSVEDRLAGSTDTQYF. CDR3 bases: TGCAGCGTTGAAGATCGTCTAGCGGGCAGCACAGATACGCAGTATTTT.

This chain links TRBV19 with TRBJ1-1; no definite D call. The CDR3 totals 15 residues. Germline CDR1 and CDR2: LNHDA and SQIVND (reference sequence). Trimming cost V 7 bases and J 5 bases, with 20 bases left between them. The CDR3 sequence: CASTPFPTGGTEAFF. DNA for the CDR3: TGTGCCAGTACCCCATTTCCTACGGGTGGGACTGAAGCTTTCTTT.

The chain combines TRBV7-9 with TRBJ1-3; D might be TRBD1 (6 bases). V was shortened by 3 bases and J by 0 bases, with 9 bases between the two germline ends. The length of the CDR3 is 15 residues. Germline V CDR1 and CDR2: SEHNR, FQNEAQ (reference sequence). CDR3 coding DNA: TGTGCCAGCAGCTTTGAAGGGGGCTCTGGAAACACCATATATTTT. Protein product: CASSFEGGSGNTIYF.